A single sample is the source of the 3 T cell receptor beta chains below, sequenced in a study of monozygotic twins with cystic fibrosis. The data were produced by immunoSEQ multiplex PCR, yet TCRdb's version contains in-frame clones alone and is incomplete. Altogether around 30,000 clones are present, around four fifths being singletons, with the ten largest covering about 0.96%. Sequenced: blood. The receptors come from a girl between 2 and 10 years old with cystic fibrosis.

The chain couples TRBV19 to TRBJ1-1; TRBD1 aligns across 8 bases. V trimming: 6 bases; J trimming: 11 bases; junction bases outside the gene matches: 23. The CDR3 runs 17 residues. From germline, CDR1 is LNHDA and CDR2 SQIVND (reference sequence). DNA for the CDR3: TGTGCCAGTAGCTCCCCAGGGGGCGAGGGGATTCCCACCGGCGCTTTCTTT. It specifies CASSSPGGEGIPTGAFF.

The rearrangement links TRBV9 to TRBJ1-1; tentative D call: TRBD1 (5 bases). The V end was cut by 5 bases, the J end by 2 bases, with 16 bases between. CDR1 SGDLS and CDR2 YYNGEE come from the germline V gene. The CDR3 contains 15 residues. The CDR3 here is CASRGSGRGNTEAFF. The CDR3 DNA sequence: TGTGCCAGCAGGGGGTCGGGTAGGGGCAACACTGAAGCTTTCTTT.

The CDR3 DNA is TGTGCCAGCAGCCCCCCTGGTTTCAGACAGCCCCAGCATTTT. Encoded protein: CASSPPGFRQPQHF. The chain couples TRBV27 to TRBJ1-5; D not certain. CDR3 length: 14 residues. V gave up 6 bases and J gave up 7 bases, with 16 bases separating them. Looked up from germline, CDR1 is MNHEY and CDR2 is SMNVEV (reference sequence).